This TCR beta chain was identified in a study of blood T cell repertoires in COVID-19. The overall study: PBMCs, B-cell-depleted T cells, or T cells provided the cDNA or gDNA that made up the material.

In germline, CDR1 is LNHNV, CDR2 YYDKDF (reference sequence). The CDR3 sequence is 17 residues long. Losses at the gene ends were 9 bases for V and 7 bases for J; bases not matched to a gene: 21. The repertoire was sequenced with immunoSEQ multiplex PCR; TCRdb's copy has only in-frame clones and lacks some. The table shows about 240,000 clones, with 88% occurring only once. This clonotype originated in a woman in her 40s who had recovered from COVID-19. The sample taken for sequencing was peripheral blood. J is TRBJ1-2 and V is TRBV15; 9 bases are shared with TRBD1. The CDR3 nucleotides are TGTGCCACGAGATCGGGGGACAGGGAAACTTACGTGGGTGGCTACACCTTC. As protein: CATRSGDRETYVGGYTF.